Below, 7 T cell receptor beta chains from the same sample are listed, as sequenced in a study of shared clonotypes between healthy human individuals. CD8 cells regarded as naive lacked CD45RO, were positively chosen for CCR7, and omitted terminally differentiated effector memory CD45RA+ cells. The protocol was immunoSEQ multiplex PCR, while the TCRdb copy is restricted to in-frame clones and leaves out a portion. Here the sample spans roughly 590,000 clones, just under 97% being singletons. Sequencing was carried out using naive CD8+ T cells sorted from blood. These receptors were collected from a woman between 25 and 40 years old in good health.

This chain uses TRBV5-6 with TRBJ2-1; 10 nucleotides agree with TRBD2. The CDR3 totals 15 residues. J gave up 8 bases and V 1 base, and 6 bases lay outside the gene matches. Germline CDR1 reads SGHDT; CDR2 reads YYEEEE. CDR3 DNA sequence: TGTGCCAGCAGCTTGCTCCTAGCGGGAGTTCATGAGCAGTTCTTC. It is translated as CASSLLLAGVHEQFF.

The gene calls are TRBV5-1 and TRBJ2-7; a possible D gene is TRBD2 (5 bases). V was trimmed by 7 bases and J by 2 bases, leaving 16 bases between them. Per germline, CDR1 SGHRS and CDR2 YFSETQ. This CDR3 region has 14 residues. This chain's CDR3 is CASSPWSGAYEQYF. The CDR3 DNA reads TGCGCCAGCTCCCCCTGGAGCGGAGCCTACGAGCAGTACTTC. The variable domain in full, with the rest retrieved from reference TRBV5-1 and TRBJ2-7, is KAGVTQTPRYLIKTRGQQVTLSCSPISGHRSVSWYQQTPGQGLQFLFEYFSETQRNKGNFPGRFSGRQFSNSRSEMNVSTLELGDSALYLCASSPWSGAYEQYFGPGTRLTVT.

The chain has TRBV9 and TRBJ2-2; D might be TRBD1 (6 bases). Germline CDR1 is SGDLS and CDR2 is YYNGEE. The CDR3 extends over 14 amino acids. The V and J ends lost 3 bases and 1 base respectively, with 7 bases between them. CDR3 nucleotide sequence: TGTGCCAGCAGCGAACAGGGGAACACCGGGGAGCTGTTTTTT. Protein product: CASSEQGNTGELFF.

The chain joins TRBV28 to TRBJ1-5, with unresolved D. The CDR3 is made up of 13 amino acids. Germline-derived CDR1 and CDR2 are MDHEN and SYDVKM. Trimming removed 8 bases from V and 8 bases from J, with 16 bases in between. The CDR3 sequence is CASHGPELKPQHF. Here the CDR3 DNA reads TGTGCCAGCCACGGACCCGAATTGAAGCCCCAGCATTTT.

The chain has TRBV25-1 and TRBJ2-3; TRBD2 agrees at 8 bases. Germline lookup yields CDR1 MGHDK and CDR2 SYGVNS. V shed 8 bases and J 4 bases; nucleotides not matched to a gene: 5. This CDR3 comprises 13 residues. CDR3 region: CASETSVSDTQYF. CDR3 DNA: TGTGCCAGCGAGACTAGCGTCTCAGATACGCAGTATTTT.

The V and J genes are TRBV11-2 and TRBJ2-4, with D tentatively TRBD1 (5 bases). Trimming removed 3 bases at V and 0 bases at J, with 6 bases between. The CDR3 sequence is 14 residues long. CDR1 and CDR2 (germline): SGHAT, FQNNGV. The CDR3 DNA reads TGTGCCAGCAGCTTTCAGGGAGCCAAAAACATTCAGTACTTC. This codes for CASSFQGAKNIQYF.

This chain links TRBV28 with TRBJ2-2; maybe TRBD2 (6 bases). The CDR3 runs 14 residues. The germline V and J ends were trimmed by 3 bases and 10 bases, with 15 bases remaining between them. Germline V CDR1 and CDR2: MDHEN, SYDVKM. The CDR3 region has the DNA TGTGCCAGCAGTTTCGAGGGAGGTCCCCCGGAGCTGTTTTTT. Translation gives CASSFEGGPPELFF.